This TCR beta chain was recorded in a study of regulatory T cells in long-lasting Graves disease. Study observations and caveats: Rather than thyroid tissue, only peripheral blood underwent study. Only a small sample size was used, which may have cut accuracy.

As for time point: persistent/refractory GD, antithyroid drugs over 5 years with positive TRAb. The TCR library was made from RNA extracted from PBMCs. An approximately 10-milliliter sample of peripheral blood was drawn into EDTA tubes. Regarding this clonotype: The antigen remains undetermined.

With iRepertoire HTBI primers and Arm-PCR of CDR3 regions, TCR beta libraries were built. TCRdb itself ran the multiplex PCR reads through MiXCR, one entry per CDR3 protein. This repertoire shows 650,000 to 700,000 distinct CDR3 sequences, around 30% found once; its top ten account for 40% to 50%. The sample was peripheral blood mononuclear cells (PBMCs), taken when the disease was refractory, from a patient treated with antithyroid drugs. This sequence was found in a female donor with Graves disease.

CDR3 coding DNA: TGCAGTGCTTCACATCCCGGTCAGCCCCAGCATTTT. Amino acid sequence: CSASHPGQPQHF. The genes are TRBV20-1 and TRBJ1-5; D is undetermined. CDR1 DFQATT and CDR2 SNEGSKA come from the germline V gene (reference sequence). The V gene lost 5 bases and the J gene lost 6 bases, with 11 bases spanning the gap. There are 12 residues in the CDR3.